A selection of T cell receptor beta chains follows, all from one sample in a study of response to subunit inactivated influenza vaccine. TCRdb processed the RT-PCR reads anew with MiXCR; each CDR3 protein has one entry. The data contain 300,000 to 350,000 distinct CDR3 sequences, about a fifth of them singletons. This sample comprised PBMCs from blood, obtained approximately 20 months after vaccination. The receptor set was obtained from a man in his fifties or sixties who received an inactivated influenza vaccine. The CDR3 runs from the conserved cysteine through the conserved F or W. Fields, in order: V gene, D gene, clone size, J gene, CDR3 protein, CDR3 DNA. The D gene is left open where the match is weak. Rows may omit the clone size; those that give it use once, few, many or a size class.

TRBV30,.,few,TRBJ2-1,CAWSVGRSSYNEQFF,TGTGCCTGGAGTGTAGGGAGGAGCTCCTACAATGAGCAGTTCTTC
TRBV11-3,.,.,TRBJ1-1,CASSEQGMNTEAFF,TGTGCCAGCAGCGAACAGGGCATGAACACTGAAGCTTTCTTT
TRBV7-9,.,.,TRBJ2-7,CASSPGTQSYEQYF,TGTGCCAGCAGCCCCGGGACTCAGTCCTACGAGCAGTACTTC
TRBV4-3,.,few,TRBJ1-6,CASSQNLLRAGSNSPLHF,TGCGCCAGCAGCCAAAATCTCCTTAGGGCGGGGTCGAATTCACCCCTCCACTTT
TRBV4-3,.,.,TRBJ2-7,CASSQEWRDYEQYF,TGCGCCAGCAGCCAAGAATGGCGGGACTACGAGCAGTACTTC
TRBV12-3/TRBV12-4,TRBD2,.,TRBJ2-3,CASSLAGGQADTQYF,TGTGCCAGCAGTTTGGCGGGAGGGCAGGCAGATACGCAGTATTTT
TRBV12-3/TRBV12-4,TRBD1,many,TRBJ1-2,CASSSGQDGYTF,TGTGCCAGCAGTTCGGGACAGGATGGCTACACCTTC
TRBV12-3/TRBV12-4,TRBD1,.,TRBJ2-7,CASSRQGILHF,TGTGCCAGCAGTCGACAGGGAATTTTGCACTTC
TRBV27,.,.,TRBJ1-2,CASSRGITAYGYTF,TGTGCCAGCAGTCGGGGTATTACAGCCTATGGCTACACCTTC
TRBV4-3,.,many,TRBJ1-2,CASSQETGLGYTF,TGCGCCAGCAGCCAAGAAACAGGTCTTGGCTACACCTTC
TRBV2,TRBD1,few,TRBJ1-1,CASSVDRSNTEAFF,TGTGCCAGCAGTGTGGACAGGTCTAACACTGAAGCTTTCTTT
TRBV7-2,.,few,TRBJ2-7,CASSRTASVGYEQYF,TGTGCCAGCAGCCGAACAGCGTCCGTTGGGTACGAGCAGTACTTC
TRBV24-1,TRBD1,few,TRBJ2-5,CATSDPETGATQETQYF,TGTGCCACCAGTGATCCCGAGACAGGGGCTACCCAAGAGACCCAGTACTTC
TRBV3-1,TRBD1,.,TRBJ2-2,CASRGTGAATGELFF,TGTGCCAGCAGAGGAACAGGGGCCGCTACCGGGGAGCTGTTTTTT
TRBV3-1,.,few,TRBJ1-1,CASSHPLGSYTEAFF,TGTGCCAGCAGCCACCCGTTAGGGAGTTACACTGAAGCTTTCTTT
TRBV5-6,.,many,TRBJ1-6,CASSLDPGVNSPLHF,TGTGCCAGCAGCTTGGATCCAGGAGTAAATTCACCCCTCCACTTT
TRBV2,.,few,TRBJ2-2,CASSAKGRANTGELFF,TGTGCCAGCAGCGCTAAAGGCCGGGCGAACACCGGGGAGCTGTTTTTT
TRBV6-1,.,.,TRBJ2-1,CASSDAEVNEQFF,TGTGCCAGCAGTGACGCGGAGGTCAATGAGCAGTTCTTC
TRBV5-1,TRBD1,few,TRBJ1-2,CASRRTGGVFYGYTF,TGCGCCAGCAGACGGACAGGGGGCGTATTCTATGGCTACACCTTC
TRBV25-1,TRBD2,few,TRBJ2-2,CASSDTHRGGGNTGELFF,TGTGCCAGCAGTGACACCCACCGCGGGGGAGGGAACACCGGGGAGCTGTTTTTT
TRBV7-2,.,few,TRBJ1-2,CASMDRGGNYGYTF,TGTGCCAGCATGGATAGGGGAGGAAACTATGGCTACACCTTC
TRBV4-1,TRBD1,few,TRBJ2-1,CASSQENRGNEQFF,TGCGCCAGCAGCCAAGAAAACAGGGGGAATGAGCAGTTCTTC
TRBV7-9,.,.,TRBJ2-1,CASSSETRGYNEQFF,TGTGCCAGCAGCTCTGAGACACGGGGGTACAATGAGCAGTTCTTC
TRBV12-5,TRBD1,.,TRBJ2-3,CASGRTGETGTQYF,TGTGCTAGTGGTCGGACAGGGGAGACGGGTACGCAGTATTTT
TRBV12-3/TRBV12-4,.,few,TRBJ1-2,CASSYSAAGSDGYGYTF,TGTGCCAGCAGTTATTCGGCCGCAGGGTCAGATGGCTATGGCTACACCTTC
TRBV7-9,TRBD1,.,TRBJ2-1,CASSHNRGRTHNEQFF,TGTGCCAGCAGCCACAACAGGGGCCGAACTCACAATGAGCAGTTCTTC
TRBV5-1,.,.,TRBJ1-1,CASRNTGNTEAFF,TGCGCCAGCAGGAACACAGGGAACACTGAAGCTTTCTTT
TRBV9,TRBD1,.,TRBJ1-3,CASSPRDRSSGNTIYF,TGTGCCAGCAGCCCCAGGGACAGATCCTCTGGAAACACCATATATTTT
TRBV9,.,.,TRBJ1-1,CASSPSPHRVNTEAFF,TGTGCCAGCAGCCCCAGCCCCCATAGAGTCAACACTGAAGCTTTCTTT
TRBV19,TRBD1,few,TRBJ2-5,CASRTGSETQYF,TGTGCCAGTAGGACAGGGAGCGAGACCCAGTACTTC
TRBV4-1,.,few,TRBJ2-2,CASRPRGLGTGELFF,TGCGCCAGCAGGCCGAGGGGATTGGGCACCGGGGAGCTGTTTTTT
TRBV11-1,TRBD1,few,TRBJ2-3,CASSFVEKQGAIATDTQYF,TGTGCCAGCAGCTTCGTGGAAAAACAGGGGGCGATAGCCACAGATACGCAGTATTTT
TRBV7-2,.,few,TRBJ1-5,CASSLHSSREPQHF,TGTGCCAGCAGCCTCCATTCGTCGCGGGAGCCCCAGCATTTT
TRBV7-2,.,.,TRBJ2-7,CASSPYPQSSYEQYF,TGTGCCAGCAGCCCGTACCCCCAAAGCTCCTACGAGCAGTACTTC
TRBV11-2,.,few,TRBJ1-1,CASSQRVTEAFF,TGTGCCAGCAGCCAACGGGTGACTGAAGCTTTCTTT
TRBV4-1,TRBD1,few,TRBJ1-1,CASSHDRGQSRANSEAFF,TGCGCCAGCAGCCACGATAGGGGACAGTCGAGGGCTAACTCTGAAGCTTTCTTT
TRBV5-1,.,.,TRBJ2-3,CASSLGGGYGTDTQYF,TGCGCCAGCAGCTTGGGCGGCGGCTACGGCACAGATACGCAGTATTTT
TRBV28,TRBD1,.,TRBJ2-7,CASSLYGTGGPLEQYF,TGTGCCAGCAGTTTGTATGGTACAGGGGGCCCGCTGGAGCAGTACTTC
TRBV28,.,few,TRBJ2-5,CASRTITQGETQYF,TGTGCCAGCAGGACGATCACCCAGGGAGAGACCCAGTACTTC
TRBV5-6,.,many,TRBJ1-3,CASSPTPGSGNTIYF,TGTGCCAGCAGCCCAACCCCGGGATCTGGAAACACCATATATTTT
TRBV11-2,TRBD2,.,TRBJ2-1,CASSLRSSGRLGFYNEQFF,TGTGCCAGCAGCTTACGGTCTAGCGGGAGGTTGGGCTTCTACAATGAGCAGTTCTTC
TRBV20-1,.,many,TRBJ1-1,CSAQKTGTHMNTEAFF,TGCAGTGCTCAAAAGACCGGGACACATATGAACACTGAAGCTTTCTTT
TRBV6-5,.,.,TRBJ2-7,CASMSSVYEQYF,TGTGCCAGTATGTCCTCGGTGTACGAGCAGTACTTC
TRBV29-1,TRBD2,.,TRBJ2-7,CSVTLAGGLDEQYF,TGCAGCGTGACCCTAGCGGGAGGACTCGACGAGCAGTACTTC
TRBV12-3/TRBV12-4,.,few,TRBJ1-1,CASSTTGMSEAFF,TGTGCCAGCAGTACCACAGGGATGTCTGAAGCTTTCTTT
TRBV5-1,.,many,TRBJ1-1,CASSGLSVNTEAFF,TGCGCCAGCAGCGGGCTATCAGTGAACACTGAAGCTTTCTTT
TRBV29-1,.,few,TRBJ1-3,CSVHSGNTIYF,TGCAGCGTGCACTCTGGAAACACCATATATTTT
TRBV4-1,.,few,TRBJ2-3,CASSQARTDASTDTQYF,TGCGCCAGCAGCCAAGCTCGGACCGACGCTAGCACAGATACGCAGTATTTT
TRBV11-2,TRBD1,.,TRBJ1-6,CASKPGGSYNSPLHF,TGTGCCAGCAAACCAGGGGGTTCCTATAATTCACCCCTCCACTTT
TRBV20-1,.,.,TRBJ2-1,CSATIGNNEQFF,TGCAGTGCTACTATTGGCAACAATGAGCAGTTCTTC
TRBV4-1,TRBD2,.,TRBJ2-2,CASSHGLAGGAGNTGELFF,TGCGCCAGCAGCCACGGACTAGCGGGGGGGGCTGGCAACACCGGGGAGCTGTTTTTT
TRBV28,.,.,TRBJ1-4,CASSLGTVRGEKLFF,TGTGCCAGCAGTTTAGGGACGGTCAGGGGTGAAAAACTGTTTTTT
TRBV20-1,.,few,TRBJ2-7,CSASQGHREGQYF,TGCAGTGCTAGTCAAGGTCACAGGGAAGGGCAGTACTTC
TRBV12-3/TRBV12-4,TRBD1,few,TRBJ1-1,CASNGDRGPDTEAFF,TGTGCCAGCAACGGGGACAGGGGGCCGGACACTGAAGCTTTCTTT
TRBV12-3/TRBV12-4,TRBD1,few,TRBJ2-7,CASTRTGNEQYF,TGTGCCAGCACCCGGACAGGGAACGAGCAGTACTTC
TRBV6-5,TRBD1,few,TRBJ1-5,CASSYPSVGTANQPQHF,TGTGCCAGCAGTTACCCCTCCGTGGGGACAGCAAATCAGCCCCAGCATTTT
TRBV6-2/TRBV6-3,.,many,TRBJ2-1,CASTKRGEQFF,TGTGCCAGCACTAAACGGGGTGAGCAGTTCTTC
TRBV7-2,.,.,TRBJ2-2,CASTPVIANPTGELFF,TGTGCCAGCACCCCGGTAATCGCCAACCCCACCGGGGAGCTGTTTTTT